Given below is one T cell receptor (beta chain) in context. Its matching antigen is unknown. This record belongs to a study of cytomegalovirus exposure and HLA in healthy donors. Findings and limits, study-wide: Rates of TCR association differed by HLA locus in a later analysis, with DRB1 highest and HLA-C lowest.

V shed 4 bases and J 6 bases; nucleotides not matched to a gene: 5. This CDR3 has 13 residues. Germline CDR1 and CDR2: MNHEY and SMNVEV (reference sequence). Both 60 Vbeta primers and 13 Jbeta primers went into the PCR. Sequencing was performed with immunoSEQ multiplex PCR; in TCRdb, only in-frame clones are kept and a portion is missing. The sample lists 150,000 or so clones; 82% were seen once. The rearrangement joins TRBV27 to TRBJ1-2, with 7 positions matching TRBD1. Sequencing was carried out using PBMCs. This sequence was found in a woman between 50 and 59 years old in good health and CMV-seropositive. The CDR3 sequence is CASSSRQGNGYTF. The DNA of the CDR3 is TGTGCCAGCAGTTCGCGACAGGGTAATGGCTACACCTTC.